This entry lists 8 T cell receptor beta chains sequenced from one sample in a study of T cells in Graves' hyperthyroidism and ophthalmopathy. TCR beta CDR3 sequences were amplified from RNA transcripts. First-round RT-PCR of the TCR CDR3 relied on the HTBI primer set. TCRdb re-called the multiplex PCR reads with MiXCR, one entry per CDR3 protein. Of under 400,000 distinct CDR3 sequences in the sample, under 15% are singletons; the top ten hold roughly 9.2%. The specimen sequenced was blood. Receptors originate from a woman between 18 and 29 years old with Graves' hyperthyroidism.

Ten or more counts support this clonotype. The chain combines TRBV20-1 with TRBJ1-2; D possibly corresponds to TRBD1 (5 bases). Per the germline V gene, CDR1 is DFQATT and CDR2 is SNEGSKA (reference sequence). Deletions cut 3 bases from V and 7 bases from J, with 18 bases between. The CDR3 loop spans 14 amino acids. CDR3 bases: TGCAGTGCTAGTACCCAGGGATCCATCTTTGGCTACACCTTC. It translates to CSASTQGSIFGYTF.

This clonotype came up many times. The chain carries TRBV27 and TRBJ1-5, with D possibly matching TRBD1 (6 bases). The CDR3 contains 16 residues. Germline values: CDR1 MNHEY, CDR2 SMNVEV (reference sequence). V lost 5 bases to trimming and J lost 2 bases, with 16 bases between them. In nucleotides, the CDR3 is TGTGCCAGCAGTAAGGGGGATGGTTATGGCAATCAGCCCCAGCATTTT. Protein: CASSKGDGYGNQPQHF.

For this clonotype: A read error is possible here, since a much larger clone lies one base away. The missing conserved phenylalanine or tryptophan at the end of this CDR3 makes a read error likely. J is TRBJ2-2 and V is TRBV9; D gene uncertain. The CDR3 sequence is 13 residues long. CDR1 and CDR2 from the germline V gene are SGDLS and YYNGEE. With 3 bases removed from V and 0 bases from J, the gap between germline ends came to 3 bases. The CDR3 sequence: CASSATNTGELFS. The DNA for the CDR3 is TGTGCCAGCAGCGCCACGAACACCGGGGAGCTGTTTTCT.

This clonotype was counted at least ten times. The chain carries TRBV18 and TRBJ2-5, with D unresolved. V lost 3 bases, J lost 5 bases, and 13 bases lay in between. The CDR3 has 14 amino acids. Looked up from germline, CDR1 is KGHSH and CDR2 is LQKENI. CDR3 in DNA: TGTGCCAGCTCACCGGGCACAGATAGCGAGACCCAGTACTTC. Protein: CASSPGTDSETQYF.

This clonotype was counted at least ten times. The genes are TRBV15 and TRBJ1-1; tentative D call: TRBD1 (6 bases). The CDR3 is 15 residues long. The V gene's germline CDR1 is LNHNV and CDR2 YYDKDF (reference sequence). Trimming stripped 5 bases from V and 1 base from J, with 14 bases between. Here the CDR3 reads CATSVDRRKNTEAFF. CDR3 in DNA: TGTGCCACCAGCGTAGACAGGAGAAAGAACACTGAAGCTTTCTTT. The full variable domain, its missing parts supplied by reference TRBV15 and TRBJ1-1, is DAMVIQNPRYQVTQFGKPVTLSCSQTLNHNVMYWYQQKSSQAPKLLFHYYDKDFNNEADTPDNFQSRRPNTSFCFLDIRSPGLGDTAMYLCATSVDRRKNTEAFFGQGTRLTVV.

This clonotype was counted between two and nine times. This may be a read error: a much more frequent sequence differs by one nucleotide. The chain employs TRBV2 and TRBJ1-1; D ambiguous. Germline lookup yields CDR1 SNHLY and CDR2 FYNNEI. This CDR3 has 13 amino acids. CDR3 amino acids: CASRTYVGTKAFF. For the CDR3, the DNA is TGTGCCAGCAGAACGTATGTTGGCACTAAAGCTTTCTTT. The full variable domain, its missing parts supplied by reference TRBV2 and TRBJ1-1, is EPEVTQTPSHQVTQMGQEVILRCVPISNHLYFYWYRQILGQKVEFLVSFYNNEISEKSEIFDDQFSVERPDGSNFTLKIRSTKLEDSAMYFCASRTYVGTKAFFGQGTRLTVV.

This clonotype was counted at least ten times. V is TRBV12-3 or TRBV12-4 and J is TRBJ1-1, with D perhaps TRBD1 (5 bases). Trimming took off 3 bases at V and 5 bases at J, with 16 bases between the two ends. The CDR3 consists of 15 residues. This CDR3 is CASSLIPGGGTEAFF. CDR3 coding DNA: TGTGCCAGCAGTTTGATTCCCGGGGGAGGGACTGAAGCTTTCTTT.

The chain has TRBV20-1 and TRBJ2-6; D remains unclear. CDR3 length: 20 residues. Germline V CDR1 and CDR2: DFQATT, SNEGSKA (reference sequence). Trimming took 2 bases from V and 1 from J, leaving 24 bases between them. The CDR3 nucleotides are TGCAGTGCTAGAATCCGGAGTACGACAAGGAGAACGTCTGGGGCCAACGTCCTGACTTTC. It encodes CSARIRSTTRRTSGANVLTF.